Below are 31 T cell receptor beta chains sequenced from a single sample in a study of T cells in Graves' hyperthyroidism and ophthalmopathy. RNA transcripts yielded amplified TCR beta CDR3 regions. HTBI primers drove first-round RT-PCR of the TCR CDR3. TCRdb processed the multiplex PCR reads anew with MiXCR; each CDR3 protein has one entry. Seen here are about 250,000 distinct CDR3 sequences, roughly 15% observed once, and the top ten hold 30% to 35%. Sequenced sample: blood. These receptors came from a woman between 45 and 60 years old with Graves' hyperthyroidism that later progressed to Graves' ophthalmopathy.

This clonotype was picked up a small number of times. V is TRBV19 and J is TRBJ1-5; D unresolved. CDR1 is LNHDA, CDR2 SQIVND, per germline (reference sequence). V was shortened by 4 bases and J by 9 bases, with 16 bases between the two germline ends. There are 14 residues in the CDR3. The CDR3 spells CASSSTGPGRPQHF. In DNA form, the CDR3 reads TGTGCCAGTAGTAGCACCGGGCCTGGGAGGCCCCAGCATTTT.

The chain is built from TRBV12-3 or TRBV12-4 and TRBJ1-6; 7 positions match TRBD1. J was trimmed by 10 bases and V by 4 bases; bases with no gene match: 13. The CDR3 has 16 amino acids. The CDR3 loop is CASSSPSLGGVSPLHF. DNA of the CDR3: TGTGCCAGCAGTTCCCCCTCGTTAGGGGGCGTATCACCCCTCCACTTT.

The sample holds many counts of this clonotype. The chain employs TRBV20-1 and TRBJ2-1; no definite D call. Germline V gives CDR1 DFQATT, CDR2 SNEGSKA (reference sequence). CDR3 size: 14 residues. V gave up 6 bases and J gave up 4 bases, with 16 bases separating them. CDR3 amino acids: CSARRQLLYNEQFF. CDR3 DNA: TGCAGTGCCAGGCGCCAGCTCCTTTACAATGAGCAGTTCTTC.

The chain recombines TRBV4-1 with TRBJ1-5; tentative D call: TRBD1 (5 bases). Germline V gives CDR1 MGHRA, CDR2 YSYEKL. CDR3 size: 16 residues. Trimming took 0 bases from V and 1 from J, leaving 10 bases between them. CDR3 DNA sequence: TGCGCCAGCAGCCAAGAGGCAGGGTGGAGCAATCAGCCCCAGCATTTT. Translating it yields CASSQEAGWSNQPQHF.

At least ten counts were recorded for this clonotype. The chain is built from TRBV28 and TRBJ2-4; a weak D match, TRBD2 (5 bases). Between the trimmed V and J ends, which lost 3 bases and 1 base, there was a span of 22 bases. Germline CDR1 reads MDHEN; CDR2 reads SYDVKM. The CDR3 has 19 amino acids. CDR3 residues: CASSLGRGRTTRAKNIQYF. CDR3 coding DNA: TGTGCCAGCAGTTTGGGCCGAGGACGCACAACTAGGGCCAAAAACATTCAGTACTTC.

This clonotype was seen at least ten times. This sequence joins TRBV30 and TRBJ2-7; TRBD1 matches at 9 bases. The trim removed 2 bases at V and 2 bases at J, leaving 1 base unmatched. The CDR3 has 13 residues. The germline CDR1 and CDR2 sequences are GTSNPN and SVGIG (reference sequence). CDR3 bases: TGTGCCTGGAGTCGGGACAGGGCCTACGAGCAGTACTTC. Protein: CAWSRDRAYEQYF.

This clonotype was counted at least ten times. The V gene is TRBV28, the J gene TRBJ2-7; 12 bases are a match to TRBD1. There are 14 residues in the CDR3. The germline gives CDR1 MDHEN, CDR2 SYDVKM. The ends lost 10 bases at V and 9 bases at J; junction bases unmatched: 13. CDR3 residues: CATIGTGGVRRQYF. The CDR3 nucleotides are TGTGCCACCATTGGGACAGGGGGCGTCCGACGGCAGTACTTC.

This chain uses TRBV5-1 with TRBJ1-1; 7 bases map to TRBD1. There are 16 residues in the CDR3. After removal of 4 bases from V and 0 bases from J, the junction contained 9 bases not matched to a gene. In germline, CDR1 is SGHRS, CDR2 YFSETQ. CDR3: CASSPMTQGMNTEAFF. The CDR3 nucleotides read TGCGCCAGCAGCCCGATGACACAGGGGATGAACACTGAAGCTTTCTTT.

This clonotype was detected many times. The chain joins TRBV20-1 to TRBJ2-3; D is perhaps TRBD1 (6 bases). Germline V lookup: CDR1 DFQATT, CDR2 SNEGSKA (reference sequence). There are 12 residues in the CDR3. V was clipped by 4 bases and J by 5 bases, with 10 bases between them. CDR3 in amino acids: CSATQGIDTQYF. The CDR3 DNA follows: TGCAGTGCTACCCAGGGGATAGATACGCAGTATTTT.

This clonotype appeared many times. This chain uses TRBV5-1 with TRBJ2-7, with 10 bases matching TRBD2. This CDR3 spans 15 amino acids. Trimming removed 2 bases from V and 5 bases from J; junction bases left unmatched: 7. Germline V gives CDR1 SGHRS, CDR2 YFSETQ. CDR3: CASSFASGSGDEQYF. Written as DNA, the CDR3 is TGCGCCAGCAGCTTTGCTAGCGGGAGTGGAGACGAGCAGTACTTC.

The V call is TRBV10-2, the J call TRBJ2-1; D is unclear. V lost 7 bases, J lost 0 bases, and 7 bases lay in between. Germline V gene sequence: CDR1 WSHSY, CDR2 SAAADI. The CDR3 spans 13 residues. The DNA for the CDR3 is TGCGCCAGCACAGAGAGCTCCTACAATGAGCAGTTCTTC. This sequence encodes CASTESSYNEQFF.

This clonotype occurred many times. The chain employs TRBV19 and TRBJ1-2, with 11 bases aligning to TRBD1. CDR3 size: 14 residues. J was trimmed by 6 bases and V by 5 bases; bases with no gene match: 5. CDR1 is LNHDA, CDR2 SQIVND, per germline (reference sequence). This CDR3 reads CASSVDRGRDGYTF. The DNA for the CDR3 is TGTGCCAGTAGTGTGGACAGGGGGCGAGATGGCTACACCTTC.

This chain joins TRBV6-5 and TRBJ2-1, with TRBD2 identical over 9 bases. CDR3 size: 18 residues. Germline V gene sequence: CDR1 MNHEY, CDR2 SVGAGI. V shed 0 bases and J 0 bases; nucleotides not matched to a gene: 6. In DNA, the CDR3 is TGTGCCAGCAGTTACTCAAGGAGCGGGAGGCCCTCCTACAATGAGCAGTTCTTC. It encodes CASSYSRSGRPSYNEQFF.

Many counts were recorded for this clonotype. The chain carries TRBV2 and TRBJ1-1; 7 bases align to TRBD1. Germline V CDR1 and CDR2: SNHLY, FYNNEI. This CDR3 has 13 amino acids. Trimming took 6 bases from V and 6 from J; bases not matched to a gene: 7. CDR3 amino acids: CASRGTGVPEAFF. The DNA for the CDR3 is TGTGCCAGCAGGGGAACAGGGGTTCCTGAAGCTTTCTTT. Variable domain in full (rest from reference TRBV2 and TRBJ1-1): EPEVTQTPSHQVTQMGQEVILRCVPISNHLYFYWYRQILGQKVEFLVSFYNNEISEKSEIFDDQFSVERPDGSNFTLKIRSTKLEDSAMYFCASRGTGVPEAFFGQGTRLTVV.

In its sample, this clonotype was seen many times. V usage is TRBV11-3 and J usage is TRBJ2-5; 8 bases line up with TRBD2. This CDR3 region has 15 residues. V was clipped by 1 base and J by 3 bases; unmatched bases: 4. CDR1 and CDR2 (germline): SGHNT, YENEEA. CDR3 in amino acids: CASSLGTSGEETQYF. For the CDR3, the DNA is TGTGCCAGCAGCTTAGGAACTAGCGGAGAAGAGACCCAGTACTTC.

This clonotype was seen only a few times. The J gene is TRBJ1-2, the V gene TRBV5-1; D perhaps matches TRBD1 (5 bases). V dropped 3 bases and J dropped 8 bases, with 20 bases sitting between them. The CDR3 runs to 15 residues. Germline CDR1 and CDR2: SGHRS and YFSETQ. CDR3 sequence: CASSSSTGGYRGYTF. In DNA, the CDR3 is TGCGCCAGCAGCTCGTCCACCGGGGGGTACCGCGGCTACACCTTC. Complete variable domain (other parts from reference TRBV5-1 and TRBJ1-2): KAGVTQTPRYLIKTRGQQVTLSCSPISGHRSVSWYQQTPGQGLQFLFEYFSETQRNKGNFPGRFSGRQFSNSRSEMNVSTLELGDSALYLCASSSSTGGYRGYTFGSGTRLTVV.

This clonotype was recorded many times. The gene calls are TRBV5-6 and TRBJ2-2; possibly TRBD2 for D (6 bases). Trimming cost V 4 bases and J 0 bases, with 10 bases left between them. The CDR3 consists of 15 residues. The germline V gene has CDR1 SGHDT and CDR2 YYEEEE. The CDR3 spells CASSTGGTNTGELFF. The CDR3 DNA sequence: TGTGCCAGCAGCACTGGGGGGACGAACACCGGGGAGCTGTTTTTT.

This clonotype turned up a few times. The chain combines TRBV11-3 with TRBJ2-1, with D unclear. The germline V gene encodes CDR1 SGHNT and CDR2 YENEEA. This CDR3 comprises 16 residues. Trimming pared 3 bases from V and 3 bases from J, leaving 15 bases between. In DNA form, the CDR3 reads TGTGCCAGCAGCTTCGGTGGGCGGAGACTCTACAATGAGCAGTTCTTC. It encodes CASSFGGRRLYNEQFF. The full variable domain, its missing parts supplied by reference TRBV11-3 and TRBJ2-1, is EAGVVQSPRYKIIEKKQPVAFWCNPISGHNTLYWYLQNLGQGPELLIRYENEEAVDDSQLPKDRFSAERLKGVDSTLKIQPAELGDSAVYLCASSFGGRRLYNEQFFGPGTRLTVL.

This rearrangement joins TRBV5-5 to TRBJ1-4; 10 bases agree with TRBD1. The trim removed 4 bases at V and 7 bases at J, leaving 7 bases unmatched. This CDR3 comprises 15 residues. Germline values: CDR1 SGHKS, CDR2 YYEKEE (reference sequence). CDR3 residues: CASSPGTGESEKLFF. The CDR3 DNA follows: TGTGCCAGCAGCCCCGGGACAGGGGAAAGTGAAAAACTGTTTTTT.

This clonotype was seen only a few times. A read error may explain this, as a much larger clone is one base away. The chain combines TRBV20-1 with TRBJ1-6; D remains ambiguous. Looked up from germline, CDR1 is DFQATT and CDR2 is SNEGSKA (reference sequence). This CDR3 is built from 14 residues. The CDR3 spells CSARDSTGLSPPHF. CDR3 nucleotides: TGCAGTGCTAGAGATTCCACGGGTCTTTCACCCCCCCACTTT.

This clonotype was counted ten times or more. V gene TRBV15 combines with J gene TRBJ2-6; D is unresolved. The CDR3 totals 12 residues. Per the germline V gene, CDR1 is LNHNV and CDR2 is YYDKDF (reference sequence). Trimming removed 3 bases from V and 4 bases from J, with 1 base in between. This CDR3 reads CATSRGANVLTF. Here the CDR3 DNA reads TGTGCCACCAGCAGGGGGGCCAACGTCCTGACTTTC.

At least ten counts were recorded for this clonotype. The J gene is TRBJ1-1, the V gene TRBV10-3; 7 nucleotides match TRBD1. V trimming: 0 bases; J trimming: 4 bases; junction bases outside the gene matches: 5. The CDR3 is made up of 15 amino acids. CDR1 ENHRY and CDR2 SYGVKD come from the germline V gene. This CDR3 is CAISESSGGVTEAFF. CDR3 coding DNA: TGTGCCATCAGTGAGTCCTCAGGGGGTGTCACTGAAGCTTTCTTT.

For this clonotype: A much larger clone sits a single nucleotide away, making a read error possible. The J gene is TRBJ2-2, the V gene TRBV29-1; D might be TRBD2 (6 bases). This CDR3 is 13 amino acids long. CDR1 and CDR2 (germline): SQVTM, ANQGSEA. The CDR3 reads CSVDSLSPGGLFF. The CDR3 DNA follows: TGCAGCGTTGACTCTTTGAGTCCCGGGGGGCTGTTTTTT.

The rearrangement uses TRBV10-2 and TRBJ2-2; D unresolved. The CDR3 sequence is 14 residues long. The V end was cut by 4 bases, the J end by 5 bases, with 11 bases between. Germline CDR1 reads WSHSY; CDR2 reads SAAADI. This chain's CDR3 is CASSVLGWTGELFF. DNA of the CDR3: TGCGCCAGCAGTGTTTTAGGGTGGACCGGGGAGCTGTTTTTT.

This chain joins TRBV28 and TRBJ1-2; 7 nucleotides agree with TRBD1. CDR3 length: 14 residues. Trimming at V came to 6 bases and at J to 2 bases, leaving 6 bases not matched to a gene. Germline values: CDR1 MDHEN, CDR2 SYDVKM. This CDR3 is CASSGPGQNYGYTF. CDR3 coding DNA: TGTGCCAGCAGCGGGCCGGGACAGAACTATGGCTACACCTTC.

There are many counts of this clonotype. This sequence joins TRBV5-1 and TRBJ1-2; tentatively, D is TRBD1 (5 bases). From germline, CDR1 is SGHRS and CDR2 YFSETQ. The CDR3 consists of 14 residues. Trimming removed 6 bases at V and 2 bases at J, with 14 bases between. The CDR3 region is CASITGPANYGYTF. The CDR3 nucleotides read TGCGCCAGCATAACGGGGCCGGCGAACTATGGCTACACCTTC.

This clonotype was seen many times. V is TRBV12-3 or TRBV12-4 and J is TRBJ1-1; D gene ambiguous. The CDR3 sequence is 13 residues long. Trimming pared 6 bases from V and 2 bases from J, leaving 10 bases between. The CDR3, as DNA: TGTGCCAGCAGGCCCGGAGGAAACACTGAAGCTTTCTTT. This codes for CASRPGGNTEAFF.

This clonotype was recorded many times. This chain uses TRBV3-1 with TRBJ2-2; 9 positions match TRBD2. The CDR3 is made up of 14 amino acids. Germline CDR1 reads LGHDT; CDR2 reads YNNKEL (reference sequence). The V and J ends lost 3 bases and 7 bases, in that order; junction bases with no gene match: 3. CDR3 protein: CASSQREGHGELFF. CDR3 in DNA: TGTGCCAGCAGCCAGCGGGAGGGGCACGGGGAGCTGTTTTTT.

Concerning this clonotype itself: Since a much larger clone is just one base distant, this may be a read error. This chain uses TRBV2 with TRBJ2-1; D possibly corresponds to TRBD2 (6 bases). This CDR3 is 15 amino acids long. The V end lost 4 bases, the J end lost 4 bases, and 14 bases lay between the germline ends. In germline, CDR1 is SNHLY, CDR2 FYNNEI. CDR3 sequence (DNA): TGTGCCAGCAGTGGTCCTCCAGGGAGGTACAATGAGCAGTTCTTC. This translates into CASSGPPGRYNEQFF.

This chain connects TRBV18 to TRBJ2-2; TRBD1 matches 8 bases. The J call may be in error: the DNA end matches TRBJ1-1 better. The CDR3 has 12 amino acids. Per germline, CDR1 KGHSH and CDR2 LQKENI. The CDR3 DNA is TGTGCCAGCTCACCACAAACAGGGGGAGCTTTCTTT. This codes for CASSPQTGGAFF.

This clonotype was recorded many times. The J gene is TRBJ1-5, the V gene TRBV6-1; no clear D. V lost 4 bases to trimming and J lost 0 bases, with 7 bases between them. The CDR3 is 14 amino acids. The germline V gene encodes CDR1 MNHNS and CDR2 SASEGT. This CDR3 reads CASSGSNSNQPQHF. The CDR3 DNA reads TGTGCCAGCAGTGGGAGTAATAGCAATCAGCCCCAGCATTTT.